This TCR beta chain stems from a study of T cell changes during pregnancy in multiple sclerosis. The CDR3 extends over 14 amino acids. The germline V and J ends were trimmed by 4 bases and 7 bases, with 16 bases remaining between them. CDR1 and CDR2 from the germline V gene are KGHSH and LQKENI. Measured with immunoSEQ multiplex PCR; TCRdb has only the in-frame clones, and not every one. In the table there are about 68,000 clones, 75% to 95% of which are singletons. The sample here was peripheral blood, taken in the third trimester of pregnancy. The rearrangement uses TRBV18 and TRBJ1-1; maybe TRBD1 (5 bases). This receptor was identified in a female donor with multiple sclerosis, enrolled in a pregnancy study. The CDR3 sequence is CASSLLQGTHEAFF. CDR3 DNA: TGTGCCAGCTCACTACTTCAGGGAACACATGAAGCTTTCTTT.